This T cell receptor (beta chain) originates from a study of T cell repertoires in ileal Crohn's disease. Broader study findings: High-frequency clones were more common in sorted CD8 than CD4 cells. Every patient over 26.8% clonality showed endoscopic recurrence.

As to this clone: Its specificity is unknown.

Five hundred nanograms of biopsy DNA per sample underwent TCRB immunosequencing. Profiled with immunoSEQ multiplex PCR; TCRdb holds only in-frame clones, not every one. Of about 17,000 clones listed, 50% to 75% were seen once; the top ten hold 5% to 7%. The CDR3 has 14 amino acids. Germline CDR1 reads SGDLS; CDR2 reads YYNGEE. V was pared by 1 base and J by 6 bases, with 11 bases between. The receptor's source is an adult with Crohn's disease. The chain combines TRBV9 with TRBJ2-1, with D maybe TRBD1 (7 bases). Sequencing was performed on ileal tissue. CDR3 in amino acids: CASSVRQGGNEQFF. CDR3 in DNA: TGTGCCAGCAGCGTAAGACAGGGAGGCAATGAGCAGTTCTTC.